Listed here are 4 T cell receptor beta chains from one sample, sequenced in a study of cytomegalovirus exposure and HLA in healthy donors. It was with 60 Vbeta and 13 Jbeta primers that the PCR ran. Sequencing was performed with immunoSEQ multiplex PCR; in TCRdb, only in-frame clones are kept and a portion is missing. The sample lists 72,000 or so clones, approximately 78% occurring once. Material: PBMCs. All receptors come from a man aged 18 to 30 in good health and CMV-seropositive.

The CDR3 reads CSVEGDNSYEQYF. The CDR3 nucleotides read TGCAGCGTTGAAGGGGACAACTCCTACGAGCAGTACTTC. The V gene is TRBV29-1, the J gene TRBJ2-7; TRBD1 is a possible D gene (6 bases). Germline loops: CDR1 SQVTM, CDR2 ANQGSEA. The CDR3 totals 13 residues. Between the trimmed V and J ends, which lost 1 base and 0 bases, there was a span of 7 bases.

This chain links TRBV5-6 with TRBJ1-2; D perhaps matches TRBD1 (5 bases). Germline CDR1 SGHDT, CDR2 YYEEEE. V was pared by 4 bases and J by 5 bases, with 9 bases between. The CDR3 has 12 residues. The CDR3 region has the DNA TGTGCCAGCAGCACCCGGGGGTATGGCTACACCTTC. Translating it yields CASSTRGYGYTF.

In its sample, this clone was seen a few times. CDR3 sequence (DNA): TGTGCCAGCAGCCTCCGACGAGGGGCGGGAGGATCTTTGAATGAGCAGTTCTTC. Its protein is CASSLRRGAGGSLNEQFF. This chain connects TRBV7-8 to TRBJ2-1, with 8 bases identical to TRBD2. J was trimmed by 7 bases and V by 5 bases; bases with no gene match: 19. The germline CDR1 and CDR2 sequences are SGHVS and FQNEAQ. The CDR3 totals 18 residues.

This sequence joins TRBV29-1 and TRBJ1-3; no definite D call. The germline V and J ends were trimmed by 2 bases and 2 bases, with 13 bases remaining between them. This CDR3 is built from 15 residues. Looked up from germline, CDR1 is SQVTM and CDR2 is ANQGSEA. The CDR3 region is CSVEHGGIPGNTIYF. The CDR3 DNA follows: TGCAGCGTTGAACACGGTGGTATACCTGGAAACACCATATATTTT.